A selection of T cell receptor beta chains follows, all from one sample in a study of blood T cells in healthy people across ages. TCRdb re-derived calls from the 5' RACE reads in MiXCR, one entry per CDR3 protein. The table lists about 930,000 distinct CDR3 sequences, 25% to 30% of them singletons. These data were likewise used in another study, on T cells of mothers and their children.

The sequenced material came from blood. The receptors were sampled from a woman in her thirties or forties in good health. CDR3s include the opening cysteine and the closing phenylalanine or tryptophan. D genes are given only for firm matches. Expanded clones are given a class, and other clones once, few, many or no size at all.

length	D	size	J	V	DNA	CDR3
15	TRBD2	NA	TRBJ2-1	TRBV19	TGTGCCAGTAGTAGCCGGGGGGAGCAATATGGTGAGCAGTTCTTC	CASSSRGEQYGEQFF
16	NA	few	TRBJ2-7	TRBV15	TGTGCCACCAGCAGAGTCCCCCCGGCAGGCTCCTACGAGCAGTACTTC	CATSRVPPAGSYEQYF
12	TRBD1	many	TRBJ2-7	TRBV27	TGTGCCAGCGGACAGGGACGCTACGAGCAGTACTTC	CASGQGRYEQYF
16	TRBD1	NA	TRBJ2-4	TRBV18	TGTGCCAGCTCACCACTCGGGACAGGGGGCTATGACATTCAGTACTTC	CASSPLGTGGYDIQYF
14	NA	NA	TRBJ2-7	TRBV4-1	TGCGCCAGCAGCCAAGCGCTGGGACGTTACGAGCAGTACTTC	CASSQALGRYEQYF
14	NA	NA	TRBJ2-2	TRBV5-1	TGCGCCAGCAGCTTCGGGTCCGGCACCGGGGAGCTGTTTTTT	CASSFGSGTGELFF
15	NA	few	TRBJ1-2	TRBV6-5	TGTGCCAGCAGTTACTCGAGAGGAGTTAACTATGGCTACACCTTC	CASSYSRGVNYGYTF
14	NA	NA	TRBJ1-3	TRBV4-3	TGCGCCAGCAGCCAAGGGTGGGGAGGAAACACCATATATTTT	CASSQGWGGNTIYF
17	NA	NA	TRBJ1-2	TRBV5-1	TGCGCCAGCAGCTCCGACCGGAGGGAGACGATTAACTATGGCTACACCTTC	CASSSDRRETINYGYTF
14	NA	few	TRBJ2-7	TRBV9	TGTGCCAGCAGCAAGGACGGGGTTTTCGACGAGCAGTACTTC	CASSKDGVFDEQYF
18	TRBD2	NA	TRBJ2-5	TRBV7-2	TGTGCCAGCAGCTTAGTTCTTTTGGCGGGGGGGCCCCCCGAGACCCAGTACTTC	CASSLVLLAGGPPETQYF
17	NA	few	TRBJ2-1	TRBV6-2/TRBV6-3	TGTGCCAGCAGGTACGTTTCCAGCGTACTGTCCTACAATGAGCAGTTCTTC	CASRYVSSVLSYNEQFF
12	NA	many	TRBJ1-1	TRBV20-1	TGCAGTGCTAGACTGCAGGGGCCCGAAGCTTTCTTT	CSARLQGPEAFF
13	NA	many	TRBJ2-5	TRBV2	TGTGCCAGCAGTGAGGGACCCGCGGAGACCCAGTACTTC	CASSEGPAETQYF
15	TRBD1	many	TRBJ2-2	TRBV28	TGTGCCAGCAGTCCCGGGACAGGGGAGGCCGGGGAGCTGTTTTTT	CASSPGTGEAGELFF
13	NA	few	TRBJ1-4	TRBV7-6	TGTGCCAGCAGCTTAGACCAAGGAGAAAAACTGTTTTTT	CASSLDQGEKLFF
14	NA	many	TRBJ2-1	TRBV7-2	TGTGCCAGCAGCTTAGGGTTTAACTACAATGAGCAGTTCTTC	CASSLGFNYNEQFF
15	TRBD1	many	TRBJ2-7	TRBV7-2	TGTGCCAGCAGCTACCAGGGACAGGGTCTATCCGAGCAGTACTTC	CASSYQGQGLSEQYF